These 11 T cell receptor beta chains came from one sample sequenced in a study of shared clonotypes between healthy human individuals. The data were produced by immunoSEQ multiplex PCR, yet TCRdb's version contains in-frame clones alone and is incomplete. This table has millions of clones, about 92% appearing once. The naive CD8 subset, CD45RO-negative cells positively selected for CCR7, excluded terminally differentiated effector memory CD45RA+ cells. The sample consisted of naive CD8+ T cells from PBMCs. These receptors were taken from a man younger than 35 in good health. Some clones in this sample may be carry-over from other donors' samples.

J is TRBJ2-7 and V is TRBV19, with D unresolved. V shed 5 bases and J shed 4 bases, with 12 bases lying between them. Per the germline V gene, CDR1 is LNHDA and CDR2 is SQIVND (reference sequence). CDR3 length equals 13 residues. The chain's CDR3 is CASSSEMGYEQYF. The CDR3 region has the DNA TGTGCCAGTAGTTCTGAAATGGGATACGAGCAGTACTTC.

Written as DNA, the CDR3 is TGTGCCAGCAGACCTCCCTTGACACTCAACAATGAGCAGTTCTTC. Its protein is CASRPPLTLNNEQFF. The chain employs TRBV7-9 and TRBJ2-1, with D unclear. This CDR3 is 15 amino acids long. Germline V gives CDR1 SEHNR, CDR2 FQNEAQ (reference sequence). Trimming removed 6 bases from V and 5 bases from J, with 17 bases in between.

CDR3 sequence (DNA): TGTGCCAGCAGCCTCCATCGAGGGGACAATGAGCAGTTCTTC. Translating it yields CASSLHRGDNEQFF. The chain employs TRBV13 and TRBJ2-1; the D gene could be TRBD1 or TRBD2 (5 bases each). The ends were cut back, 5 bases at V and 5 bases at J, with 13 bases in the middle. The CDR3 length is 14 residues. The germline gives CDR1 PRHDT, CDR2 FYEKMQ (reference sequence).

The chain links TRBV28 to TRBJ2-4; possibly TRBD2 for D (5 bases). This CDR3 has 16 residues. V lost 5 bases, J lost 0 bases, and 14 bases lay in between. Germline V lookup: CDR1 MDHEN, CDR2 SYDVKM. The DNA of the CDR3 is TGTGCCAGCAGTACTCCCCGGGGAGTAGCCAAAAACATTCAGTACTTC. Amino acid sequence: CASSTPRGVAKNIQYF.

The chain couples TRBV10-1 to TRBJ2-7; perhaps TRBD1 as D (6 bases). Germline V gene lookup returns CDR1 WNHNN and CDR2 SYGVQD (reference sequence). The V and J ends lost 5 bases and 0 bases respectively, with 8 bases between them. This CDR3 spans 13 amino acids. The CDR3 sequence: CASSRTDSYEQYF. The DNA for the CDR3 is TGCGCCAGCAGTAGGACAGACTCCTACGAGCAGTACTTC.

The rearrangement uses TRBV29-1 and TRBJ2-2; D remains unclear. The CDR3 contains 13 residues. Trimming left V 0 bases short and J 4 bases short, with 6 bases between. Germline V gene data show CDR1 as SQVTM and CDR2 as ANQGSEA. The CDR3 region has the DNA TGCAGCGTTGAAGAGGGGTCCACCGGGGAGCTGTTTTTT. This translates into CSVEEGSTGELFF.

The V and J genes are TRBV5-4 and TRBJ2-1; no definite D call. Germline values: CDR1 SGHNT, CDR2 YYREEE (reference sequence). This CDR3 contains 15 residues. V lost 4 bases and J lost 3, with 14 bases in between. CDR3 sequence reads: CASSPEAAIYNEQFF. The DNA for the CDR3 is TGTGCCAGCAGCCCCGAGGCAGCTATCTACAATGAGCAGTTCTTC.

The chain uses TRBV10-3 and TRBJ2-7; a weak D match, TRBD1 (7 bases). The length of the CDR3 is 18 residues. Trimming pared 3 bases from V and 4 bases from J, leaving 25 bases between. The germline CDR1 and CDR2 sequences are ENHRY and SYGVKD. CDR3 protein: CAISDFMEGRTGGYEQYF. CDR3 in DNA: TGTGCCATCAGTGATTTTATGGAGGGGAGGACAGGAGGTTACGAGCAGTACTTC.

This clone was counted once. V and J are TRBV27 and TRBJ2-3, with 10 bases lining up with TRBD1. J lost 2 bases, V lost 6 bases, and 5 bases had no gene match. Germline V gene lookup returns CDR1 MNHEY and CDR2 SMNVEV (reference sequence). The CDR3 extends over 15 amino acids. DNA for the CDR3: TGTGCCAGCAGAGAGGACAGGGGGGCCACAGATACGCAGTATTTT. This translates into CASREDRGATDTQYF.

As regards this clone: The same CDR3 arises from other DNA sequences in this sample as well. The chain couples TRBV28 to TRBJ2-7; D is perhaps TRBD1 (5 bases). CDR1 and CDR2 from the germline V gene are MDHEN and SYDVKM. CDR3 length: 14 residues. Trimming took 3 bases from V and 0 from J, leaving 9 bases between them. CDR3 nucleotide sequence: TGTGCCAGCAGTTTGGGGCAGACCTCCTACGAGCAGTACTTC. This encodes CASSLGQTSYEQYF.

The rearrangement uses TRBV6-4 and TRBJ1-1; 9 nucleotides line up with TRBD1. This CDR3 contains 17 residues. V shed 7 bases and J 0 bases; nucleotides not matched to a gene: 12. CDR1 is MRHNA and CDR2 is SNTAGT in the germline V gene. Here the CDR3 DNA reads TGTGCCAGCATCAAATTCGGGACAGGGTTAATGAACACTGAAGCTTTCTTT. The encoded protein is CASIKFGTGLMNTEAFF.